This T cell receptor beta chain was sequenced for a study of blood T cell repertoires in COVID-19. The table came from immunoSEQ multiplex PCR; TCRdb's copy has only in-frame clones and leaves some out. The sample shows 220,000 or so clones, 75% to 90% of them seen only once. Germline V gene sequence: CDR1 SGHRS, CDR2 YFSETQ. V trimming: 4 bases; J trimming: 2 bases; junction bases outside the gene matches: 8. There are 17 residues in the CDR3. This clone was observed a handful of times. Sequenced material: peripheral blood. The TCR sequence derives from a man in his sixties who had recovered from COVID-19. The chain couples TRBV5-1 to TRBJ2-5; TRBD2 aligns across 13 bases. Here the CDR3 reads CASSPGTSGEIQETQYF. The CDR3 DNA sequence: TGCGCCAGCAGCCCCGGGACTAGCGGGGAAATACAAGAGACCCAGTACTTC. The complete variable domain, with remaining parts taken from reference TRBV5-1 and TRBJ2-5, reads KAGVTQTPRYLIKTRGQQVTLSCSPISGHRSVSWYQQTPGQGLQFLFEYFSETQRNKGNFPGRFSGRQFSNSRSEMNVSTLELGDSALYLCASSPGTSGEIQETQYFGPGTRLLVL.